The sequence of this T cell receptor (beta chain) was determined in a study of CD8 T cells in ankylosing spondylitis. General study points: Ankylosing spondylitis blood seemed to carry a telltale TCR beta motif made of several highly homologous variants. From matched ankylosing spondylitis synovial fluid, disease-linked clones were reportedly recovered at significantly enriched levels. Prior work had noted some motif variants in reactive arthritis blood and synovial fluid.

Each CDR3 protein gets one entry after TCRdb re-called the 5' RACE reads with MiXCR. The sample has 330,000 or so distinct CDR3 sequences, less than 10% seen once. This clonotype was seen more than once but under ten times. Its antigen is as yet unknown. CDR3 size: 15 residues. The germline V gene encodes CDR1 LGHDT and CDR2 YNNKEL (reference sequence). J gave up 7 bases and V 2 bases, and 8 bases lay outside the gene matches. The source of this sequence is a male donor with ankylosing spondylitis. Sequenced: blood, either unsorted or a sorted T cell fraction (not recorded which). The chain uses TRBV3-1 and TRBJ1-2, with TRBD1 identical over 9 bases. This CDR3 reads CASSQSGTGRGGYTF. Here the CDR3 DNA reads TGTGCCAGCAGCCAATCCGGGACAGGGAGGGGTGGCTACACCTTC.